This is a list of T cell receptor beta chains from one sample in a study of blood T cell repertoires in COVID-19. Libraries were prepared by immunoSEQ multiplex PCR; TCRdb keeps only in-frame clonotypes and omits some of them. The sample yields around 77,000 clones, around 86% seen once. Sequencing was performed on peripheral blood. Every receptor here comes from a man aged 70-80 years with active or convalescent COVID-19. Both conserved end residues are part of each CDR3. The D gene is left open where the match is weak. Expanded clones are given a class, and other clones once, few, many or no size at all.

d_call	v_call	j_call	clone_size	cdr3_aa	cdr3_nt
TRBD1	TRBV16	TRBJ1-5	-	CASSQDRGNQPQHF	TGTGCCAGCAGCCAGGACAGGGGCAATCAGCCCCAGCATTTT
-	TRBV29-1	TRBJ2-7	-	CSVVVRGGSFYEQYF	TGCAGCGTTGTGGTTCGAGGGGGTTCCTTCTACGAGCAGTACTTC
TRBD2	TRBV9	TRBJ2-1	-	CANLPLAGGPGEQFF	TGTGCCAACTTACCCCTAGCGGGAGGGCCGGGTGAGCAGTTCTTC
TRBD2	TRBV20-1	TRBJ2-1	once	CSASDSGTSGSGEQFF	TGCAGTGCTAGTGACTCCGGGACTAGCGGGAGTGGTGAGCAGTTCTTC
-	TRBV9	TRBJ1-2	-	CASSALGLYTF	TGTGCCAGCAGCGCACTGGGACTCTACACCTTC
TRBD1	TRBV11-2	TRBJ1-2	-	CASSFQAGQAYGYTF	TGTGCCAGCAGCTTTCAGGCGGGACAGGCCTATGGCTACACCTTC
TRBD2	TRBV7-8	TRBJ2-3	-	CASSWGLAGTDTQYF	TGTGCCAGCAGCTGGGGACTAGCGGGCACAGATACGCAGTATTTT
-	TRBV19	TRBJ1-2	-	CASSPSDRTLYGYTF	TGTGCCAGTAGTCCATCCGACAGGACCCTCTATGGCTACACCTTC
TRBD1	TRBV15	TRBJ1-4	-	CATSRDRGSEKLFF	TGTGCCACCAGCCGGGACAGGGGGAGTGAAAAACTGTTTTTT
TRBD2	TRBV2	TRBJ2-5	few	CASSEERGRTQYF	TGTGCCAGCAGCGAAGAGCGGGGTAGGACCCAGTACTTC
TRBD1	TRBV5-5	TRBJ1-1	few	CASSRTGIPEAFF	TGTGCCAGCAGTCGGACAGGGATCCCTGAAGCTTTCTTT
-	TRBV7-8	TRBJ1-2	-	CASSQQRRFNYGYTF	TGTGCCAGCAGCCAACAAAGGAGATTTAACTATGGCTACACCTTC
-	TRBV14	TRBJ2-3	-	CASSQARGATQYF	TGTGCCAGCAGCCAAGCCAGGGGGGCTACGCAGTATTTT
-	TRBV28	TRBJ2-7	-	CASSTDISGFTYEQYF	TGTGCCAGCAGTACAGACATAAGCGGGTTTACCTACGAGCAGTACTTC
-	TRBV19	TRBJ2-7	-	CARREEQYF	TGTGCCCGGAGGGAAGAGCAGTACTTC
TRBD1	TRBV9	TRBJ1-1	-	CASSVGTGANTEAFF	TGTGCCAGCAGCGTAGGCACAGGGGCGAACACTGAAGCTTTCTTT
TRBD1	TRBV6-1	TRBJ2-7	-	CASSEWWTGGSYEQYF	TGTGCCAGCAGTGAATGGTGGACAGGGGGCTCCTACGAGCAGTACTTC
TRBD2	TRBV5-1	TRBJ2-3	-	CASSLGDLAGVDTQYF	TGCGCCAGCAGCCTAGGTGATCTAGCGGGAGTAGATACGCAGTATTTT
TRBD1	TRBV6-5	TRBJ2-7	-	CASKLGQGAVEQYF	TGTGCCAGCAAATTGGGACAGGGGGCTGTTGAGCAGTACTTC
-	TRBV28	TRBJ2-7	-	CASSSSGLRSSYEQYF	TGTGCCAGCAGTTCGTCGGGTCTTCGGAGCTCCTACGAGCAGTACTTC
TRBD1	TRBV4-1	TRBJ1-2	-	CASSPGQGNPYGYTF	TGCGCCAGCAGCCCCGGACAGGGAAACCCCTATGGCTACACCTTC
TRBD1	TRBV9	TRBJ2-7	few	CASSGQGVKQYF	TGTGCCAGTTCGGGACAGGGTGTCAAGCAGTACTTC
-	TRBV4-1	TRBJ2-3	-	CASSQYSGGVSTDTQYF	TGCGCCAGCAGCCAATATTCTGGCGGGGTAAGCACAGATACGCAGTATTTT
TRBD1	TRBV19	TRBJ2-4	-	CASTPAAGGNIQYF	TGTGCCAGTACCCCCGCGGCAGGGGGCAACATTCAGTACTTC
-	TRBV21-1	TRBJ2-2	-	CASSPRQRDTEFTNTGELFF	TGTGCCAGCAGCCCTCGGCAGAGGGACACCGAATTCACGAACACCGGGGAGCTGTTTTTT
-	TRBV15	TRBJ1-5	-	CATSRGAQPQHF	TGTGCCACCAGCAGGGGGGCCCAGCCCCAGCATTTT
-	TRBV6-1	TRBJ1-4	-	CASSEALRSNEKLFF	TGTGCCAGCAGTGAAGCCCTGAGGTCTAATGAAAAACTGTTTTTT
-	TRBV7-6	TRBJ2-3	-	CATTADTQYF	TGTGCCACCACAGCAGATACGCAGTATTTT
-	TRBV6-4	TRBJ2-1	medium-sized	CASSAGKTTPGVNEQFF	TGTGCCAGCAGTGCCGGAAAGACTACCCCGGGGGTAAATGAGCAGTTCTTC
TRBD1	TRBV6-5	TRBJ2-7	-	CATSGGPPYEQYF	TGTGCCACTTCAGGGGGACCTCCCTACGAGCAGTACTTC
TRBD2	TRBV18	TRBJ2-6	once	CASSPRGGDSGANVLTF	TGTGCCAGCTCACCACGGGGGGGTGACTCTGGGGCCAACGTCCTGACTTTC
-	TRBV7-2	TRBJ2-7	few	CASSLQGRDYEQYF	TGTGCCAGCAGCTTGCAGGGGAGAGACTACGAGCAGTACTTC
-	TRBV21-1	TRBJ1-4	-	CASSREWGHVEKLFF	TGTGCCAGCAGCAGGGAGTGGGGTCACGTAGAAAAACTGTTTTTT
-	TRBV7-9	TRBJ2-1	-	CASSLNPGSYNEQFF	TGTGCCAGCAGCTTAAATCCCGGCTCCTACAATGAGCAGTTCTTC
-	TRBV9	TRBJ2-7	-	CASSAGTYSYEQYF	TGTGCCAGCAGCGCGGGGACATACTCCTACGAGCAGTACTTC
-	TRBV27	TRBJ1-5	once	CASRSTAISNQPQHF	TGTGCCAGCAGGTCGACAGCAATTAGCAATCAGCCCCAGCATTTT
-	TRBV29-1	TRBJ2-1	-	CSVVDRRLGNEQFF	TGCAGCGTTGTTGACAGAAGGTTGGGCAATGAGCAGTTCTTC
TRBD1	TRBV6-5	TRBJ1-1	-	CASSTYGQGNTEAFF	TGTGCCAGCAGTACTTACGGACAGGGGAACACTGAAGCTTTCTTT